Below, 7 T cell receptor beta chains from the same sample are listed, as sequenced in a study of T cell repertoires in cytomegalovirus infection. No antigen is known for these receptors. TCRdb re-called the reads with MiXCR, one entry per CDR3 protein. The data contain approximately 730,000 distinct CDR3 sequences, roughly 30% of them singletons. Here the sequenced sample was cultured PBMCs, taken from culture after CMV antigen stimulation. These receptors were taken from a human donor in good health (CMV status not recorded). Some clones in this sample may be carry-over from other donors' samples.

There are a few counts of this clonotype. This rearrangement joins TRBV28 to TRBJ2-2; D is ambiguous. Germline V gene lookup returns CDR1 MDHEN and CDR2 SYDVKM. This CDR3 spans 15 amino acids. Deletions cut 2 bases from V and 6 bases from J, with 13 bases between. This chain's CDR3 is CASSLRDPVAGELFF. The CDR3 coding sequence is TGTGCCAGCAGTTTAAGAGACCCCGTGGCCGGGGAGCTGTTTTTT.

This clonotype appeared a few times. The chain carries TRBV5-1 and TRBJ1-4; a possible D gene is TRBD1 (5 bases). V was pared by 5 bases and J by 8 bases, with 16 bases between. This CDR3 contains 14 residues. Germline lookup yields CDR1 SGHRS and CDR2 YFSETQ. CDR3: CASSLGVRSEKLFF. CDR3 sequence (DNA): TGCGCCAGCAGTCTGGGGGTCAGGTCCGAAAAACTGTTTTTT.

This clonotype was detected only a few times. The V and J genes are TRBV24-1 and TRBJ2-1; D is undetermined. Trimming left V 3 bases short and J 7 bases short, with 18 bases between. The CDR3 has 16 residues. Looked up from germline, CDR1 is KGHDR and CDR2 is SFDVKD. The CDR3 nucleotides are TGTGCCACCAGTGATCATGGCCAGGACGAGGTAAATGAGCAGTTCTTC. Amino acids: CATSDHGQDEVNEQFF.

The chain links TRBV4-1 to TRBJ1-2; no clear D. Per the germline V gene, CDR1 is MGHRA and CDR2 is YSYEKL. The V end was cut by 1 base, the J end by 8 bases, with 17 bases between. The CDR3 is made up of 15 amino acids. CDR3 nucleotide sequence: TGCGCCAGCAGCCAAGCCGACGGAGGTTCGGGGGGCTACACCTTC. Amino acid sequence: CASSQADGGSGGYTF.

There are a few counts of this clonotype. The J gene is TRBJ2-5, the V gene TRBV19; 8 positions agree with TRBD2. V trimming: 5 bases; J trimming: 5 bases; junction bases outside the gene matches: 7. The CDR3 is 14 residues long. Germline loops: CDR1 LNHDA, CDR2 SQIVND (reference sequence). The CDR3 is CASSRGGGSETQYF. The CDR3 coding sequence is TGTGCCAGTAGTCGGGGGGGCGGCTCGGAGACCCAGTACTTC.

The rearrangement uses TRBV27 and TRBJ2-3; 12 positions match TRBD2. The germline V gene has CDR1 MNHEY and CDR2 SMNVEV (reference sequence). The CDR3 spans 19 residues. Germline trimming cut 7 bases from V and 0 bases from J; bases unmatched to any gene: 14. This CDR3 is CASIGLAGTRTPSTDTQYF. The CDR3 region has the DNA TGTGCCAGCATCGGACTAGCGGGGACTAGGACGCCTAGCACAGATACGCAGTATTTT.

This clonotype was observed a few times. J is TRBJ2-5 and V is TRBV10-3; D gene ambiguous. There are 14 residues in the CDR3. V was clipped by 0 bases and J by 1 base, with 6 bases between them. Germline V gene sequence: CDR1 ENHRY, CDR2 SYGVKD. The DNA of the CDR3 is TGTGCCATCAGTGAGTCGAGGATCCAAGAGACCCAGTACTTC. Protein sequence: CAISESRIQETQYF.